This T cell receptor (beta chain) was sequenced during a study of blood T cell repertoires in COVID-19 (dated by TCRdb to the early 2020s). As for the study more broadly: The collaborator samples originated in the United States, Italy and Spain and spanned the acute and convalescent phases of COVID-19. The material from the prospective study consisted of cDNA or gDNA derived from T cells, B-cell-depleted T cells, or PBMCs. Subjects who had been exposed to COVID-19, were actively infected with it, or had recovered from it provided the deeply sampled blood TCRbeta repertoires that made up the dataset. The repertoires were made available in a free public database intended to serve as a resource for research on the immune response to SARS-CoV-2. Samples came from the ongoing ImmuneRACE study (first 160 participants) plus 1,254 subjects from 6 global collaborators. The sample metadata nearly always contained a de-identified subject ID, COVID-19 status, age in years and sex. Where HLA class I and class II types were available, the types were taken from metadata supplied by the sample provider, not from assay-based typing. Broad study findings and their caveats: The quantity of clinical and demographic metadata differed by source and by participant and was supplied without curation.

TCRbeta CDR3 regions were amplified from genomic DNA by means of the immunoSEQ Assay, a bias-controlled multiplex PCR. Per the source publication's procedure: Within the assay, amplification of reference gene primers was used to estimate how many nucleated cells each sample contained. Sequence reads were collapsed and filtered to measure the absolute abundance of every unique TCRbeta CDR3 rearrangement. For each sample, productive Simpson clonality was calculated as the square root of Simpson's diversity index over productive rearrangements. Imported from immuneACCESS, the table was reduced by TCRdb to in-frame sequences with V and J called. These copies leave out some clones; in studies compared against another copy, an unresolved V gene accounts for under half, and the cause of the remainder is not known. Clone size and the V and J calls come from that table; the DNA yielded D and trimming. Within this sample are a few hundred thousand clones, with over 75% of them counted one time only. In total, the top ten clones hold 0.85% to 0.9% of the sample.

A distance of 8 bases separates the germline ends of V and J, which lose 5 bases and 1 base respectively. Taken from cysteine to phenylalanine, the CDR3 has 13 residues. The CDR3 DNA has 39 bases and is translated from base 1. Looking up the germline V gene yields CDR1 SNHLY and CDR2 FYNNEI. This clone has more than one count but fewer than ten. Its recognized antigen is unknown. Base qualities were left out, and no much larger clone turns up one base away. In Seattle, one collaborating source enrolled patients while the infection was active and tracked those patients longitudinally over the course of disease. Whole blood was collected in K2EDTA tubes by collaborating institutions according to the institutions' own protocols. For TCRbeta analysis, collaborators shipped samples as frozen whole blood, isolated PBMCs, or DNA extracted from either of those sample types.

The source of this sequence is a human donor with COVID-19, enrolled during active disease. The donor label of this sample is uncertain. The rearranged chain carries TRBV2 and TRBJ1-1, and perhaps TRBD1 as D gene, on 6 matching bases. The sequenced sample was peripheral blood. In nucleotides, the sequence is TGTGCCAGCAGTCTACAGGGGAACACTGAAGCTTTCTTT. The resulting protein is CASSLQGNTEAFF.